Listed below are T cell receptor beta chains from one sample, sequenced in a study of Graves' ophthalmopathy and Graves' hyperthyroidism. In TCRdb, the multiplex PCR reads were re-called with MiXCR into one record per CDR3 protein. The sample carries around 1,000,000 distinct CDR3 sequences, 35% to 45% recorded once. Material for sequencing was peripheral blood or thyroid tissue (not recorded which). These receptors all stem from an adult man with Graves' hyperthyroidism. Both conserved end residues are part of each CDR3. D genes are given only for firm matches. Clone size, where shown, is once, few, many, or a class for clones that have expanded.

j_call cdr3_length v_call d_call clone_size cdr3_aa cdr3_nt
TRBJ1-2 14 TRBV25-1 - - CASSVDGGGNGYTF TGTGCCAGCAGTGTCGATGGGGGAGGCAATGGCTACACCTTC
TRBJ2-2 14 TRBV7-9 TRBD1 few CASSLDRFTGELFF TGTGCCAGCAGCCTGGACAGGTTCACCGGGGAGCTGTTTTTT
TRBJ2-7 13 TRBV10-3 TRBD1 - CASSYWQGDEQYF TGTGCCAGCAGTTACTGGCAGGGGGACGAGCAGTACTTC
TRBJ1-6 14 TRBV20-1 - many CSARDHPNNSPLHF TGCAGTGCTAGAGATCACCCAAATAATTCACCCCTCCACTTT
TRBJ1-5 19 TRBV5-6 TRBD1 - CASSSTPGQGQYSNQPQHF TGTGCCAGCAGCTCCACGCCAGGACAGGGCCAATATAGCAATCAGCCCCAGCATTTT
TRBJ1-1 14 TRBV25-1 - many CASSPGRWNTEAFF TGTGCCAGCAGCCCCGGACGTTGGAACACTGAAGCTTTCTTT
TRBJ1-3 16 TRBV29-1 - - CSVEDYGQRGGNTIYF TGCAGCGTTGAAGACTATGGACAGCGGGGCGGAAACACCATATATTTT
TRBJ2-3 14 TRBV15 - - CATSSWGGTDTQYF TGTGCCACCAGCAGTTGGGGAGGCACAGATACGCAGTATTTT
TRBJ2-7 15 TRBV13 TRBD2 many CASSLHPSGGYEQYF TGTGCCAGCAGCTTACATCCTAGCGGGGGCTACGAGCAGTACTTC
TRBJ1-3 14 TRBV12-3/TRBV12-4 - - CASSVRDIRNTIYF TGTGCCAGCAGCGTCCGGGACATCCGAAACACCATATATTTT
TRBJ2-7 13 TRBV6-6 - few CASTNQYLGEQYF TGTGCCAGCACAAACCAATACCTGGGTGAGCAGTACTTC
TRBJ1-2 15 TRBV4-3 - - CASSQGRRGRSGYTF TGCGCCAGCAGCCAAGGGCGGCGGGGGCGAAGTGGCTACACCTTC
TRBJ1-3 13 TRBV11-2 - once CAGSRYSGNTIYF TGTGCCGGCAGCCGCTACTCTGGAAACACCATATATTTT
TRBJ2-7 15 TRBV12-3/TRBV12-4 - - CASQGEAGRNYEQYF TGTGCCAGCCAGGGCGAGGCGGGGCGAAACTACGAGCAGTACTTC
TRBJ1-3 15 TRBV2 TRBD1 - CASTGTAGGGYTIYF TGTGCCAGCACCGGGACAGCGGGAGGAGGCTACACCATATATTTT
TRBJ1-2 14 TRBV11-2 - few CASSFSYSNYGYTF TGTGCCAGCAGCTTTTCTTATTCTAACTATGGCTACACCTTC
TRBJ1-1 15 TRBV6-2/TRBV6-3 - - CASSYLGRPNTEAFF TGTGCCAGCAGTTACCTGGGACGGCCGAACACTGAAGCTTTCTTT
TRBJ1-6 16 TRBV14 - many CASSSDGGSYNSPLHF TGTGCCAGCAGCTCGGACGGCGGCTCCTATAATTCACCCCTCCACTTT
TRBJ2-5 14 TRBV4-3 - - CASSQDGWGETQYF TGCGCCAGCAGCCAAGATGGGTGGGGGGAGACCCAGTACTTC
TRBJ1-6 16 TRBV25-1 TRBD1 - CASSLGTGYYNSPLHF TGTGCCAGCAGCTTAGGGACAGGGTACTATAATTCACCCCTCCACTTT
TRBJ1-1 14 TRBV10-3 - few CAISADTTYTEAFF TGTGCCATCAGTGCCGACACTACCTACACTGAAGCTTTCTTT
TRBJ2-2 13 TRBV10-3 - - CASRQPFTGELFF TGTGCCAGCAGACAACCCTTTACCGGGGAGCTGTTTTTT
TRBJ2-5 18 TRBV25-1 TRBD1 - CASSEPDRASQRKETQYF TGTGCCAGCAGTGAACCGGACAGGGCGAGCCAAAGGAAAGAGACCCAGTACTTC
TRBJ1-6 15 TRBV27 - - CASSLRDPLGSPLHF TGTGCCAGCAGTTTACGGGACCCCCTGGGCTCACCCCTCCACTTT
TRBJ2-7 15 TRBV7-6 - many CASSLARGGFYEQYF TGTGCCAGCAGCTTAGCGAGGGGGGGCTTCTACGAGCAGTACTTC
TRBJ2-7 16 TRBV18 TRBD1 - CASSPLETGAFNEQYF TGTGCCAGCTCACCACTCGAGACAGGGGCTTTCAACGAGCAGTACTTC
TRBJ2-7 15 TRBV19 - many CASSIGQVQPYEQYF TGTGCCAGTAGTATCGGTCAGGTTCAACCCTACGAGCAGTACTTC
TRBJ1-2 13 TRBV4-3 - many CASSRSGLSGYTF TGCGCCAGCAGCCGATCGGGACTTTCAGGCTACACCTTC
TRBJ2-6 16 TRBV25-1 - many CASSDFGGAGANVLTF TGTGCCAGCAGTGACTTTGGGGGAGCCGGGGCCAACGTCCTGACTTTC
TRBJ1-3 17 TRBV11-2 - few CASSLEQSSFSGNTIYF TGTGCCAGCAGCTTAGAACAATCCTCCTTCTCTGGAAACACCATATATTTT
TRBJ2-7 15 TRBV7-2 TRBD2 many CASSETGTSNYEQYF TGTGCCAGCAGCGAGACCGGGACTAGTAACTACGAGCAGTACTTC
TRBJ1-6 13 TRBV19 - many CASIGQPNSPLHF TGTGCCAGTATCGGACAGCCGAATTCACCCCTCCACTTT
TRBJ1-6 18 TRBV15 - - CATSRVGVAGSYNSPLHF TGTGCCACCAGCAGAGTTGGGGTGGCTGGCTCCTATAATTCACCCCTCCACTTT
TRBJ2-5 18 TRBV15 TRBD2 many CATSRLGTSGGARETQYF TGTGCCACCAGCAGACTAGGGACTAGCGGGGGGGCCCGGGAGACCCAGTACTTC
TRBJ1-1 11 TRBV10-3 - many CAISEAREAFF TGTGCCATCTCAGAGGCCAGGGAAGCTTTCTTT
TRBJ1-1 14 TRBV25-1 - - CASSESRVNTEAFF TGTGCCAGCAGTGAATCCCGGGTGAACACTGAAGCTTTCTTT
TRBJ2-7 13 TRBV10-3 - - CAIRWTETYEQYF TGTGCCATCAGATGGACGGAAACCTACGAGCAGTACTTC
TRBJ1-1 13 TRBV2 - many CASSDGENTEAFF TGTGCCAGCAGTGACGGGGAGAACACTGAAGCTTTCTTT
TRBJ1-1 16 TRBV25-1 - - CACSAVGLGVNTEAFF TGTGCCTGCAGTGCTGTGGGGTTGGGGGTGAACACTGAAGCTTTCTTT
TRBJ1-1 14 TRBV29-1 - - CSVGPYGVHTEAFF TGCAGCGTTGGGCCATACGGGGTTCACACTGAAGCTTTCTTT
TRBJ1-5 15 TRBV7-9 - - CASSPGGGHNQPQHF TGTGCCAGCAGCCCCGGTGGGGGACACAATCAGCCCCAGCATTTT
TRBJ1-6 14 TRBV12-3/TRBV12-4 TRBD1 few CASRQDRANSPLHF TGTGCCAGCAGGCAAGACAGGGCTAATTCACCCCTCCACTTT
TRBJ1-4 16 TRBV5-5 - - CASSQEQITTNEKPFF TGCGCCAGCAGCCAAGAACAGATTACAACTAATGAAAAACCGTTTTTT
TRBJ2-5 15 TRBV20-1 - few CSARDPKQGSYSQYF TGCAGTGCTAGAGATCCAAAACAGGGCTCCTATTCCCAGTACTTC